This entry lists 4 T cell receptor beta chains sequenced from one sample in a study of human T cells and chemical hapten exposure. Stated time point: pre-sensitization, week 0. Documented treatment: therapeutic diphenylcyclopropenone sensitization with weekly scalp DPC. TCRdb recomputed calls from the RACE reads with MiXCR, one row per CDR3 protein. Seen here are under 200,000 distinct CDR3 sequences, around 30% observed once, and the top ten hold 2.5% to 3.5%. Here the sequenced sample was whole blood, taken in connection with sensitization to the hapten diphenylcyclopropenone (DPC). These receptors all come from a woman younger than 45 with alopecia areata. Some clones in this sample may be carry-over from other donors' samples.

The chain employs TRBV29-1 and TRBJ1-2; D possibly corresponds to TRBD1 (6 bases). The CDR3 covers 11 residues. Looked up from germline, CDR1 is SQVTM and CDR2 is ANQGSEA. Trimming shortened V by 4 bases and J by 8 bases, and 11 bases separated the two germline ends. The CDR3 loop is CSVGQAGGYTF. The CDR3 coding sequence is TGCAGCGTTGGACAGGCGGGCGGCTACACCTTC.

This chain connects TRBV7-3 to TRBJ2-2, with 9 nucleotides matching TRBD2. Germline loops: CDR1 SGHTA, CDR2 FQGTGA. V gave up 2 bases and J gave up 5 bases; unmatched junction bases: 6. The CDR3 sequence is 16 residues long. Written as DNA, the CDR3 is TGTGCCAGCAGCTTAGGTAGCGGGAGACGAACCGGGGAGCTGTTTTTT. This sequence encodes CASSLGSGRRTGELFF.

The rearrangement links TRBV5-1 to TRBJ2-5, with a tentative D call TRBD1 (6 bases). Trimming shortened V by 4 bases and J by 3 bases, and 13 bases separated the two germline ends. Per the germline V gene, CDR1 is SGHRS and CDR2 is YFSETQ. There are 14 residues in the CDR3. In DNA form, the CDR3 reads TGCGCCAGCAGCGGGGGTCAGGGGAAAGAGACCCAGTACTTC. Translated, it gives CASSGGQGKETQYF.

The rearrangement links TRBV3-1 to TRBJ1-2; 8 bases fit TRBD1. The trim removed 2 bases at V and 8 bases at J, leaving 4 bases unmatched. Germline V gene sequence: CDR1 LGHDT, CDR2 YNNKEL (reference sequence). The CDR3 length is 13 residues. CDR3 residues: CASSQQGARGYTF. The CDR3 nucleotides read TGTGCCAGCAGCCAACAGGGGGCCCGGGGCTACACCTTC.